This note documents a single T cell receptor beta chain sequence. V was shortened by 1 base and J by 8 bases, with 9 bases between the two germline ends. The CDR3 runs 13 residues. Looked up from germline, CDR1 is SGHRS and CDR2 is YFSETQ. The data are from a study of T cell changes during pregnancy in multiple sclerosis. Some clones are missing from TCRdb's copy, which holds only in-frame ones; the method was immunoSEQ multiplex PCR. This table has roughly 110,000 clones, 90% to 95% appearing once. The source of this sequence is a female donor with multiple sclerosis, enrolled in a pregnancy study. Sequencing used peripheral blood, obtained in the third trimester of pregnancy. V and J are TRBV5-1 and TRBJ1-4; D call uncertain. The CDR3 coding sequence is TGCGCCAGCAGCTTGTACACCCCAGAAAAACTGTTTTTT. Translating gives CASSLYTPEKLFF.